The present T cell receptor (beta chain) was sequenced within a study of blood T cell repertoires in COVID-19. Original methodology: Using reference gene primer amplification, nucleated cell counts were estimated. Clones were sequenced by immunoSEQ multiplex PCR, and TCRdb holds only the in-frame ones, with some missing. Clone size and V and J calls were adopted from that table, with D and trimming inferred from the DNA. The repertoire has around 32,000 clones, more than 85% of them found once; the top ten carry approximately 0.95%. CDR1 is LGHDT and CDR2 is YNNKEL in the germline V gene (reference sequence). Trimming left V 5 bases short and J 5 bases short, with 17 bases between. There are 15 residues in the CDR3.

The receptor comes from a male donor with active COVID-19. V and J are TRBV3-1 (or the pseudogene TRBV3-2) and TRBJ2-3; a weak D match, TRBD2 (5 bases). The specimen sequenced was peripheral blood. CDR3 bases: TGTGCCAGCAGCAAAAACTATGGAGAGGGAGATACGCAGTATTTT. Translation: CASSKNYGEGDTQYF.